Presented here are 26 T cell receptor beta chains from one specimen sequenced in a study of blood T cell repertoires in COVID-19. Clones were read by immunoSEQ multiplex PCR, and TCRdb kept only the in-frame ones, dropping some. The sample consists of around 47,000 clones, 80% to 90% of them appearing once. The sequenced sample was peripheral blood. The receptors shown here come from a man aged 35-49 years with COVID-19, enrolled during active disease.

The gene calls are TRBV18 and TRBJ2-2, with a tentative D call TRBD1 (5 bases). CDR3 length: 13 residues. V lost 4 bases and J lost 4, with 7 bases in between. Per germline, CDR1 KGHSH and CDR2 LQKENI. The CDR3, as DNA: TGTGCCAGCTCACTGGACATCACCGGGGAGCTGTTTTTT. This sequence encodes CASSLDITGELFF.

V usage is TRBV6-5 and J usage is TRBJ1-5, with D unresolved. Per the germline V gene, CDR1 is MNHEY and CDR2 is SVGAGI. Trimming cost V 5 bases and J 9 bases, with 20 bases left between them. The CDR3 has 15 residues. The CDR3 DNA reads as TGTGCCAGCAGTATCGACGGGAACAACGCTCTGCCCCAGCATTTT. Amino acid sequence: CASSIDGNNALPQHF.

This sequence joins TRBV6-6 and TRBJ2-7, with 8 bases aligning to TRBD1. The V gene end was trimmed by 4 bases and the J gene end by 8 bases; junction bases not matched to a gene: 7. Germline V gene lookup returns CDR1 MNHNY and CDR2 SVGAGI (reference sequence). This CDR3 contains 13 residues. In DNA, the CDR3 is TGTGCCAGCAGTTCGAACGGACAGGGCCAGCAGTACTTC. Its protein is CASSSNGQGQQYF.

This clone was counted a single time. The chain links TRBV2 to TRBJ1-1, with 7 nucleotides matching TRBD1. J gave up 4 bases and V 10 bases, and 6 bases lay outside the gene matches. Germline values: CDR1 SNHLY, CDR2 FYNNEI. The CDR3 totals 12 residues. The CDR3 region has the DNA TGTGCCATCCACAGGACAGGCACTGAAGCTTTCTTT. It specifies CAIHRTGTEAFF.

The CDR3 is CSVEGAGARTDTQYF. As DNA, the CDR3 is TGCAGCGTTGAAGGAGCGGGAGCCCGCACAGATACGCAGTATTTT. The chain links TRBV29-1 to TRBJ2-3; 8 nucleotides align to TRBD2. This CDR3 contains 15 residues. CDR1 is SQVTM and CDR2 is ANQGSEA in the germline V gene. The trim removed 1 base at V and 1 base at J, leaving 4 bases unmatched.

The chain is built from TRBV19 and TRBJ2-3; D is perhaps TRBD2 (6 bases). CDR1 LNHDA and CDR2 SQIVND come from the germline V gene (reference sequence). This CDR3 comprises 14 residues. V lost 3 bases, J lost 0 bases, and 7 bases lay in between. This CDR3 is CASSIGTSTDTQYF. The CDR3 region has the DNA TGTGCCAGTAGTATCGGGACTAGCACAGATACGCAGTATTTT.

The V call is TRBV30, the J call TRBJ1-5; D may be TRBD1 (5 bases). This CDR3 has 15 amino acids. In germline, CDR1 is GTSNPN, CDR2 SVGIG (reference sequence). V dropped 0 bases and J dropped 2 bases, with 11 bases sitting between them. CDR3 DNA: TGTGCCTGGAGTGTAAGGGGATACGGCAATCAGCCCCAGCATTTT. Encoded protein: CAWSVRGYGNQPQHF.

Here the CDR3 DNA reads TGTGCCACCAGTTTCTCCGGGAGGGCCTCGGGTGGTGAGCAGTTCTTC. Translated: CATSFSGRASGGEQFF. The rearrangement links TRBV24-1 to TRBJ2-1; 8 positions match TRBD2. CDR1 is KGHDR and CDR2 is SFDVKD in the germline V gene. The CDR3 spans 16 residues. The J segment lost 9 bases and the V segment lost 6 bases, leaving 15 bases of the junction unmatched.

This sequence joins TRBV6-1 and TRBJ2-5, with 8 positions matching TRBD1. The CDR3 runs 14 residues. The germline V gene has CDR1 MNHNS and CDR2 SASEGT. J gave up 7 bases and V 2 bases, and 6 bases lay outside the gene matches. CDR3 in DNA: TGTGCCAGCAGTGAACTGGACAGGGTGGGGACCCAGTACTTC. Translated, it gives CASSELDRVGTQYF.

The chain recombines TRBV6-1 with TRBJ1-5; the D is unclear. V gave up 2 bases and J gave up 5 bases, with 10 bases separating them. Germline CDR1 MNHNS, CDR2 SASEGT. CDR3 length equals 14 residues. The CDR3 nucleotides are TGTGCCAGCAGTGAACTCGCCGGGTATCAGCCCCAGCATTTT. Translating it yields CASSELAGYQPQHF.

The chain joins TRBV10-1 to TRBJ2-7; maybe TRBD2 (5 bases). Per the germline V gene, CDR1 is WNHNN and CDR2 is SYGVQD (reference sequence). The CDR3 is 15 residues long. V was trimmed by 2 bases and J by 5 bases, leaving 16 bases between them. The CDR3 here is CASSETAASRDEQYF. Here the CDR3 DNA reads TGCGCCAGCAGTGAGACGGCGGCTAGCCGCGACGAGCAGTACTTC.

Turning to this clone: The junction shows a germline mismatch at one end, possibly a read error. Other DNA sequences in this specimen translate into the identical CDR3. J is TRBJ1-6 and V is TRBV5-1; D possibly corresponds to TRBD1 (5 bases). CDR1 SGHRS and CDR2 YFSETQ come from the germline V gene. The CDR3 totals 15 residues. The CDR3 is CARSGGTGGNSPLHF. In DNA, the CDR3 is TGCGCCCGCAGCGGGGGGACCGGGGGGAATTCACCCCTCCACTTT.

V usage is TRBV7-8 and J usage is TRBJ2-3; no firm D call. The CDR3 runs to 16 residues. Between the trimmed V and J ends, which lost 2 bases and 0 bases, there was a span of 12 bases. The V gene's germline CDR1 is SGHVS and CDR2 FQNEAQ. DNA of the CDR3: TGTGCCAGCAGCTTATCTGCCGCGGCTAGCACAGATACGCAGTATTTT. It specifies CASSLSAAASTDTQYF.

The chain couples TRBV9 to TRBJ2-4; 7 bases align to TRBD2. Per the germline V gene, CDR1 is SGDLS and CDR2 is YYNGEE. J lost 6 bases, V lost 4 bases, and 7 bases had no gene match. The CDR3 sequence is 14 residues long. In DNA, the CDR3 is TGTGCCAGCAGCCTTCTAGCGGTCGGAAACATTCAGTACTTC. It specifies CASSLLAVGNIQYF.

The V call is TRBV10-1, the J call TRBJ2-7; TRBD2 agrees at 8 bases. In germline, CDR1 is WNHNN, CDR2 SYGVQD (reference sequence). The junction had 15 bases not matched to a gene; V was cut back by 9 bases and J by 5 bases. The CDR3 totals 15 residues. CDR3 DNA sequence: TGCGCCAGAACATCGGGGGGGGAGGTGCTGGACGAGCAGTACTTC. Residues: CARTSGGEVLDEQYF.

This sequence joins TRBV15 and TRBJ1-5, with D tentatively TRBD1 (5 bases). The CDR3 runs to 14 residues. V lost 3 bases and J lost 4, with 10 bases in between. CDR1 is LNHNV and CDR2 is YYDKDF in the germline V gene (reference sequence). CDR3 residues: CATSSKGHNQPQHF. The DNA for the CDR3 is TGTGCCACCAGCAGCAAGGGGCATAATCAGCCCCAGCATTTT.

The chain employs TRBV7-8 and TRBJ1-1; the D gene is possibly TRBD1 (6 bases). The CDR3 has 16 residues. The V end was cut by 1 base, the J end by 5 bases, with 17 bases between. Germline V gene sequence: CDR1 SGHVS, CDR2 FQNEAQ. CDR3 in DNA: TGTGCCAGCAGCTTAGTGGCTTCTACAGGGATGACTGAAGCTTTCTTT. It is translated as CASSLVASTGMTEAFF.

The chain is built from TRBV29-1 and TRBJ2-5; 12 nucleotides match TRBD2. Germline values: CDR1 SQVTM, CDR2 ANQGSEA. With V trimmed by 4 bases and J by 1 base, 7 bases remained unmatched. The CDR3 is 16 amino acids. The DNA of the CDR3 is TGCAGCGTTGTCCCACTAGCGGGGGGAGTCCAAGAGACCCAGTACTTC. Protein: CSVVPLAGGVQETQYF. Drawing the rest from reference TRBV29-1 and TRBJ2-5, the complete variable domain is SAVISQKPSRDICQRGTSLTIQCQVDSQVTMMFWYRQQPGQSLTLIATANQGSEATYESGFVIDKFPISRPNLTFSTLTVSNMSPEDSSIYLCSVVPLAGGVQETQYFGPGTRLLVL.

CDR3 loop: CATSDSRVFSNQPQHF. The CDR3 region has the DNA TGTGCCACCAGTGATAGCCGGGTCTTTAGCAATCAGCCCCAGCATTTT. This sequence joins TRBV24-1 and TRBJ1-5, with D unresolved. V lost 3 bases and J lost 0, with 11 bases in between. The germline V gene encodes CDR1 KGHDR and CDR2 SFDVKD. The CDR3 covers 16 residues.

This chain joins TRBV6-4 and TRBJ2-1; TRBD1 might be the D (6 bases). The V gene's germline CDR1 is MRHNA and CDR2 SNTAGT. The CDR3 length is 15 residues. Trimming cost V 3 bases and J 2 bases, with 11 bases left between them. DNA for the CDR3: TGTGCCAGCAGTGAATTACAGGGACCCTACAATGAGCAGTTCTTC. This codes for CASSELQGPYNEQFF.

This chain uses TRBV7-2 with TRBJ2-1; TRBD2 aligns across 10 bases. The CDR3 totals 17 residues. The germline CDR1 and CDR2 sequences are SGHTA and FQGNSA. V dropped 3 bases and J dropped 10; count of bases not matched to a gene: 15. Here the CDR3 DNA reads TGTGCCAGCAGCTTCTTCTTCGCCCAGCGGGGGGGCAACGAGCAGTTCTTC. Protein: CASSFFFAQRGGNEQFF.

The chain links TRBV13 to TRBJ2-4, with 7 nucleotides matching TRBD1. Germline assignment: CDR1 PRHDT and CDR2 FYEKMQ (reference sequence). Unmatched junction bases numbered 10, after V lost 2 bases and J lost 15 bases. The CDR3 loop spans 13 amino acids. In DNA form, the CDR3 reads TGTGCCAGCAGCTTACGATCGACAGGGTTTACGTACTTC. Residues: CASSLRSTGFTYF.

The table lists this clone with a few counts. The chain employs TRBV27 and TRBJ2-7; TRBD1 matches at 10 bases. The germline gives CDR1 MNHEY, CDR2 SMNVEV (reference sequence). V dropped 0 bases and J dropped 3; count of bases not matched to a gene: 8. This CDR3 contains 17 residues. CDR3 in amino acids: CASSLSPPGTGDYEQYF. CDR3 sequence (DNA): TGTGCCAGCAGTTTATCTCCACCCGGGACAGGGGACTACGAGCAGTACTTC.

In this sample, this clone turned up once. The chain has TRBV6-5 and TRBJ1-4; D is unresolved. This CDR3 region has 15 residues. Deletions cut 5 bases from V and 8 bases from J, with 18 bases between. In germline, CDR1 is MNHEY, CDR2 SVGAGI. CDR3 amino acids: CASSPSTLKWEKLFF. The CDR3, as DNA: TGTGCCAGCAGTCCCTCGACACTTAAGTGGGAAAAACTGTTTTTT.

V and J are TRBV11-1 and TRBJ2-5; a weak D match, TRBD2 (5 bases). The CDR3 runs to 15 residues. The V end lost 2 bases, the J end lost 3 bases, and 13 bases lay between the germline ends. Germline CDR1 and CDR2: SGHAT and FQDESV (reference sequence). The DNA of the CDR3 is TGTGCCAGCAGCTTATTTCGGGGTTTAGAAGAGACCCAGTACTTC. Protein product: CASSLFRGLEETQYF.

V is TRBV5-1 and J is TRBJ2-1; the D gene is possibly TRBD2 (7 bases). The CDR3 totals 15 residues. The V gene's germline CDR1 is SGHRS and CDR2 YFSETQ. Trimming took 0 bases from V and 6 from J, leaving 13 bases between them. CDR3 bases: TGCGCCAGCAGCTTGGCCGCGGGGGCCGGCAATGAGCAGTTCTTC. It is translated as CASSLAAGAGNEQFF.